Included here is one TCR beta chain sequence, with context. Its matching antigen is unknown. This sample stems from a study of CD8+CD57+ T cells in acquired aplastic anemia. Genomic DNA, serving as template, underwent TCR beta VDJ and CDR3 profiling. A single record per CDR3 protein comes from TCRdb applying MiXCR to the reads. The table records roughly 190,000 distinct CDR3 sequences, around 45% of them present only once. The germline CDR1 and CDR2 sequences are DFQATT and SNEGSKA (reference sequence). CDR3 size: 13 residues. V lost 6 bases and J lost 5; bases outside the gene matches: 9. CD8+CD57+ cell expansion, shown by flow cytometry, had occurred in the patients selected for sequencing. Blood sampling was performed on the patients, and none of them had received therapy by then. General study points: Both patients and controls carried the same twenty-nine CD8+ CDR3 sequences.

This receptor was obtained from a human donor with aplastic anemia. Sequencing input: sorted CD4+, CD8+, or CD8+CD57+ T cells (not recorded which) from PBMCs. This rearrangement joins TRBV20-1 to TRBJ1-1, with TRBD1 identical over 7 bases. Here the CDR3 reads CSAANRGGTEAFF. The CDR3 DNA reads as TGCAGTGCAGCCAACAGGGGAGGAACTGAAGCTTTCTTT.